The 8 T cell receptor beta chains listed next were all sequenced from one sample in a study of monozygotic twins with inflammatory bowel disease (dated 2019 in TCRdb). The method was 5' RACE. Sequencing was carried out with an Illumina HiSeq 2500. Through TCRdb reprocessing, the reads give one entry per CDR3 protein sequence; DNA is omitted. This sample's table contains 190,000 or so distinct CDR3 sequences. Approximately 1.5% of the sample rests with the top ten. The sequencing input was blood. The origin of the receptors is a human donor with ulcerative colitis or Crohn's disease, or a healthy co-twin of an affected twin (not recorded which).

The CDR3 sequence: CSATRTGMNTEAFF. This chain joins TRBV20-1 and TRBJ1-1; TCRdb outputs TRBD1, but without DNA this stays unchecked. Germline V gives CDR1 DFQATT, CDR2 SNEGSKA (reference sequence). The CDR3 loop spans 14 amino acids.

The J gene is TRBJ1-2, the V gene TRBV6-2 or TRBV6-3; the D call from TCRdb, TRBD1, cannot be confirmed without DNA. The length of the CDR3 is 16 residues. Germline lookup yields CDR1 MNHEY and CDR2 SVGEGT. CDR3 sequence: CASSFRRGQPNYGYTF.

The gene calls are TRBV20-1 and TRBJ1-5. The CDR3 has 14 residues. CDR1 and CDR2 (germline): DFQATT, SNEGSKA (reference sequence). The CDR3 region is CSAKVHGGHQPQHF.

V and J are TRBV29-1 and TRBJ1-2; checking the TCRdb D call of TRBD1 is not possible without DNA. Germline lookup yields CDR1 SQVTM and CDR2 ANQGSEA. CDR3 length equals 15 residues. This CDR3 is CSVEVGGGSNYGYTF.

The chain's CDR3 is CASSWGQPNQPQHF. V gene TRBV12-3 or TRBV12-4 combines with J gene TRBJ1-5; no DNA is available, so the TRBD1 call from TCRdb remains unchecked. This CDR3 contains 14 residues.

This chain links TRBV20-1 with TRBJ2-1. Germline-derived CDR1 and CDR2 are DFQATT and SNEGSKA (reference sequence). This CDR3 is built from 19 residues. The CDR3 loop is CSARDYPSFGSSSYNEQFF.

This rearrangement joins TRBV5-1 to TRBJ1-6; the D call from TCRdb, TRBD1, cannot be confirmed without DNA. CDR1 and CDR2 (germline): SGHRS, YFSETQ. This CDR3 has 15 residues. This chain's CDR3 is CASSPDRVSNSPLHF.

The rearrangement joins TRBV10-3 to TRBJ1-2; the TCRdb call, TRBD1, lacks DNA for checking. CDR1 and CDR2 (germline): ENHRY, SYGVKD. The CDR3 extends over 15 amino acids. This CDR3 reads CAISSIGTANYGYTF.